This TCR beta chain originates from a study of CD8 T cells in Susac syndrome. Study findings and constraints: The study's TCR sequencing and HLA analysis covered a relatively small number of individuals, and the study acknowledged this.

CDR1 is LNHDA and CDR2 is SQIVND in the germline V gene (reference sequence). The V gene lost 1 base and the J gene lost 5 bases, with 9 bases spanning the gap. The CDR3 contains 14 residues. RNA, at about 0.45 to 1 ug, was reverse transcribed with random hexamers. The method of amplification for TCR beta CDR3 was immunoSEQ multiplex PCR, covering 54 Vbeta and 13 Jbeta. TCRdb reanalysed the immunoSEQ multiplex PCR reads using MiXCR and keeps one entry per CDR3 protein. The sample consists of fewer than 80,000 distinct CDR3 sequences, about 95% of them appearing once. As concerns this clonotype: What it recognizes is unknown.

CD8+ and CD4+ T cells were negatively isolated; TEMRA cells were FACS-enriched. This sequence was found in a human donor in good health. J is TRBJ2-1 and V is TRBV19, with a tentative D call TRBD1 (5 bases). The sequencing sample was made of CD8+ T cells from PBMCs. The CDR3 spells CASSIGTGDNEQFF. The CDR3 DNA follows: TGTGCCAGTAGTATAGGCACAGGAGACAATGAGCAGTTCTTC.